This T cell receptor beta chain was sequenced for a study of lymphopenia after photon versus proton radiotherapy. Repertoires were generated with immunoSEQ multiplex PCR, while TCRdb's copy carries only in-frame clones and drops some. The sample lists roughly 8,300 clones; roughly 88% were seen once. Regarding the study as a whole: After lymphocyte nadir, photon-treated repertoires showed oligoclonal expansion, especially CD8+ Temra.

Trimming took 2 bases from V and 4 from J, leaving 12 bases between them. This CDR3 has 14 residues. The germline CDR1 and CDR2 sequences are SGHDT and YYEEEE. As regards this clone: Its cognate antigen is unknown.

The sequence came from an elderly man with cholangiocarcinoma. This chain links TRBV5-6 with TRBJ1-1; D is uncertain. Source: peripheral blood, taken from a patient treated with photon-based radiotherapy. The CDR3 is CASSFEGRATEAFF. As DNA, the CDR3 is TGTGCCAGCAGCTTCGAGGGTAGGGCCACTGAAGCTTTCTTT.